These 13 T cell receptor beta chains were sequenced from one sample in a study of cytomegalovirus exposure and HLA in healthy donors. The study ran its PCR with 60 Vbeta and 13 Jbeta primers. Assay: immunoSEQ multiplex PCR; the TCRdb copy retains only in-frame clones and omits some. This sample lists approximately 50,000 clones; its ten largest clones have under 3%. The material sequenced was PBMCs. Source of these receptors: a female donor in good health and CMV-seronegative.

The gene calls are TRBV11-2 and TRBJ1-2; TRBD1 is a possible D gene (5 bases). The V gene's germline CDR1 is SGHAT and CDR2 FQNNGV. CDR3 length: 13 amino acids. V was clipped by 5 bases and J by 4 bases, with 11 bases between them. The CDR3 protein is CASSPGLGYGYTF. The CDR3 DNA follows: TGTGCCAGCAGCCCAGGGTTAGGCTATGGCTACACCTTC.

This chain connects TRBV5-4 to TRBJ2-7; 9 bases agree with TRBD1. CDR1 and CDR2 (germline): SGHNT, YYREEE (reference sequence). CDR3 size: 15 residues. V shed 4 bases, J shed 1 base, and the junction held 6 bases outside the gene matches. CDR3 coding DNA: TGTGCCAGCAGCCTAGGGACAGGGCATTCCTACGAGCAGTACTTC. This gives the protein CASSLGTGHSYEQYF.

Written as DNA, the CDR3 is TGTGCCAGCTCACCGCGACAGGGGCCCGGGGAGCTGTTTTTT. Its translation: CASSPRQGPGELFF. This sequence joins TRBV18 and TRBJ2-2; 8 positions agree with TRBD1. The germline CDR1 and CDR2 sequences are KGHSH and LQKENI. The CDR3 loop spans 14 amino acids. Germline trimming cut 3 bases from V and 6 bases from J; bases unmatched to any gene: 3.

The chain carries TRBV28 and TRBJ2-3, with TRBD1 matching over 8 bases. V lost 5 bases, J lost 3 bases, and 7 bases stayed unmatched. The CDR3 runs to 15 residues. Germline V gene data show CDR1 as MDHEN and CDR2 as SYDVKM. The DNA of the CDR3 is TGTGCCAGCAGTACGACAGGGGTTGGGACAGATACGCAGTATTTT. Translating gives CASSTTGVGTDTQYF.

The chain links TRBV29-1 to TRBJ2-6; D may be TRBD1 (5 bases). Looked up from germline, CDR1 is SQVTM and CDR2 is ANQGSEA. Trimming cost V 5 bases and J 0 bases, with 14 bases left between them. The CDR3 is 16 residues long. The CDR3 region has the DNA TGCAGCGTTTCCGTACAGGCTCCCTCTGGGGCCAACGTCCTGACTTTC. This sequence encodes CSVSVQAPSGANVLTF.

This rearrangement joins TRBV7-9 to TRBJ2-7, with D unclear. From germline, CDR1 is SEHNR and CDR2 FQNEAQ (reference sequence). The CDR3 is made up of 12 amino acids. The V and J ends lost 5 bases and 7 bases respectively, with 12 bases between them. For the CDR3, the DNA is TGTGCCAGCAGCCCCGTGGGCCGGGAGCAGTACTTC. It is translated as CASSPVGREQYF.

The J gene is TRBJ2-5, the V gene TRBV9, with a possible D match to TRBD2 (7 bases). Germline assignment: CDR1 SGDLS and CDR2 YYNGEE. Trimming removed 0 bases at V and 6 bases at J, with 12 bases between. The CDR3 has 14 amino acids. CDR3 sequence: CASSVGGGGKTQYF. The CDR3 DNA reads TGTGCCAGCAGCGTAGGAGGGGGGGGAAAGACCCAGTACTTC.

In regard to this clone: Other DNA sequences from this sample encode an identical CDR3 as well. The V and J genes are TRBV19 and TRBJ1-2, with D tentatively TRBD1 (6 bases). In germline, CDR1 is LNHDA, CDR2 SQIVND (reference sequence). Trimming removed 3 bases from V and 7 bases from J, with 9 bases in between. The CDR3 consists of 12 residues. The CDR3 nucleotides read TGTGCCAGTAGTATTCTAGGGGGTGGCTACACCTTC. It encodes CASSILGGGYTF.

The chain carries TRBV7-2 and TRBJ1-5, with a tentative D call TRBD1 (5 bases). V lost 2 bases and J lost 0, with 14 bases in between. This CDR3 is 17 amino acids long. In germline, CDR1 is SGHTA, CDR2 FQGNSA. Written as DNA, the CDR3 is TGTGCCAGCAGCTTAAATTCGATCAGGGATAGCAATCAGCCCCAGCATTTT. This encodes CASSLNSIRDSNQPQHF.

The chain has TRBV19 and TRBJ1-2; D uncertain. Per the germline V gene, CDR1 is LNHDA and CDR2 is SQIVND (reference sequence). The germline V and J ends were trimmed by 10 bases and 2 bases, with 14 bases remaining between them. The CDR3 is 13 residues long. CDR3 sequence (DNA): TGTGCCACCTCATTGGGCCGAAACTATGGCTACACCTTC. Amino acids: CATSLGRNYGYTF.

This chain links TRBV14 with TRBJ2-7, with 9 bases that match TRBD1. The CDR3 is 15 residues long. Looked up from germline, CDR1 is SGHDN and CDR2 is FVKESK. Losses at the gene ends were 4 bases for V and 2 bases for J; bases not matched to a gene: 6. CDR3 in amino acids: CASSPRDRVPYEQYF. In DNA form, the CDR3 reads TGTGCCAGCAGCCCGAGGGACAGGGTCCCCTACGAGCAGTACTTC.

The V and J genes are TRBV6-5 and TRBJ1-1; perhaps TRBD1 as D (6 bases). Looked up from germline, CDR1 is MNHEY and CDR2 is SVGAGI. The CDR3 consists of 16 residues. Trimming took off 0 bases at V and 0 bases at J, with 11 bases between the two ends. As DNA, the CDR3 is TGTGCCAGCAGTTACTCCGGACAGTTCATGAACACTGAAGCTTTCTTT. Its protein is CASSYSGQFMNTEAFF.

The rearrangement links TRBV29-1 to TRBJ1-2; TRBD1 matches 8 bases. This CDR3 comprises 12 residues. Per germline, CDR1 SQVTM and CDR2 ANQGSEA. Trimming removed 8 bases from V and 7 bases from J; junction bases left unmatched: 9. CDR3 residues: CSTSTGAGGYTF. Here the CDR3 DNA reads TGCAGCACATCGACAGGGGCTGGTGGCTACACCTTC. Complete variable domain (other parts from reference TRBV29-1 and TRBJ1-2): SAVISQKPSRDICQRGTSLTIQCQVDSQVTMMFWYRQQPGQSLTLIATANQGSEATYESGFVIDKFPISRPNLTFSTLTVSNMSPEDSSIYLCSTSTGAGGYTFGSGTRLTVV.